One sample yielded the 27 T cell receptor beta chains listed below, sequenced in a study of CXCR3-negative and CXCR3-positive naive CD8 T cells. Their cognate antigens are unknown. General study findings and limits: Higher TRB CDR3 hydrophobicity marked CXCR3-positive naive cells relative to CXCR3-negative naive cells.

UMI-labeled 5' RACE yielded the TRB cDNA libraries. TCRdb reprocessed the 5' RACE reads and keeps a single row for each CDR3 protein, giving no DNA. The table gives about 86,000 distinct CDR3 sequences; the top ten clones make up 0.82% of it. Material: naive CXCR3+ CD8+ T cells from blood. Documented subset: CD45RO-CCR7+CD27+CD95- naive CD8+ T cells expressing CXCR3 (TNR3+). The receptors here all came from a human donor in good health. Some clones in this sample may be carry-over from other donors' samples.

This sequence joins TRBV29-1 and TRBJ2-1; without DNA, the TCRdb call of TRBD2 cannot be checked. The germline gives CDR1 SQVTM, CDR2 ANQGSEA. The CDR3 loop spans 14 amino acids. The CDR3: CSVEALLARNEQFF.

This chain links TRBV28 with TRBJ2-2. The CDR3 length is 13 residues. Per germline, CDR1 MDHEN and CDR2 SYDVKM. The CDR3 region is CASSQSSSGELFF.

The chain joins TRBV18 to TRBJ1-5; with no DNA, the TCRdb D assignment of TRBD1 cannot be verified. The CDR3 totals 18 residues. Germline V gene lookup returns CDR1 KGHSH and CDR2 LQKENI. The CDR3: CASSPPEGTDYSNQPQHF.

V is TRBV28 and J is TRBJ1-2; lacking DNA, the TRBD1 call made by TCRdb goes unchecked. Germline-derived CDR1 and CDR2 are MDHEN and SYDVKM. The CDR3 contains 18 residues. CDR3 in amino acids: CASSFFGPPDMPNYGYTF.

The chain uses TRBV28 and TRBJ2-5; without DNA, the TCRdb call of TRBD2 cannot be checked. The CDR3 length is 14 residues. Germline lookup yields CDR1 MDHEN and CDR2 SYDVKM. The CDR3: CASKAGELQETQYF.

The genes are TRBV20-1 and TRBJ1-2. Looked up from germline, CDR1 is DFQATT and CDR2 is SNEGSKA (reference sequence). CDR3 length: 14 residues. CDR3: CSARDRDGIYGYTF.

The chain's CDR3 is CSVLTDFPPYNEQFF. The genes are TRBV29-1 and TRBJ2-1. This CDR3 has 15 amino acids. CDR1 is SQVTM, CDR2 ANQGSEA, per germline.

This chain joins TRBV12-3 or TRBV12-4 and TRBJ1-3; checking the TCRdb D call of TRBD1 is not possible without DNA. The CDR3 length is 14 residues. CDR3 sequence reads: CASSRYRVGNTIYF.

The rearrangement uses TRBV7-9 and TRBJ2-2; TCRdb's assignment of TRBD2 cannot be checked, as there is no DNA. The CDR3 has 14 residues. Germline lookup yields CDR1 SEHNR and CDR2 FQNEAQ (reference sequence). The CDR3 protein is CASSWDYSTGELFF.

The rearrangement joins TRBV27 to TRBJ2-5. There are 11 residues in the CDR3. Germline CDR1 reads MNHEY; CDR2 reads SMNVEV (reference sequence). The CDR3 is CASTLGETQYF.

The chain combines TRBV28 with TRBJ2-5. The CDR3 is 14 residues long. Germline-derived CDR1 and CDR2 are MDHEN and SYDVKM. This CDR3 is CASSSDRHQETQCF.

The chain combines TRBV27 with TRBJ2-7; without DNA, the TCRdb call of TRBD1 cannot be checked. Germline CDR1 MNHEY, CDR2 SMNVEV (reference sequence). The CDR3 loop spans 11 amino acids. Here the CDR3 reads CASRALGGLYF.

The V and J genes are TRBV20-1 and TRBJ1-2. The germline V gene encodes CDR1 DFQATT and CDR2 SNEGSKA (reference sequence). The CDR3 runs to 11 residues. CDR3 loop: CSASGEGGYTF.

The chain carries TRBV25-1 and TRBJ2-3; TCRdb returns TRBD2, unconfirmable since there is no DNA. The CDR3 length is 16 residues. Germline V gene lookup returns CDR1 MGHDK and CDR2 SYGVNS. The CDR3 reads CASSDSAGTSTDTQYF. Together with reference TRBV25-1 and TRBJ2-3, the CDR3 gives the full variable domain: EADIYQTPRYLVIGTGKKITLECSQTMGHDKMYWYQQDPGMELHLIHYSYGVNSTEKGDLSSESTVSRIRTEHFPLTLESARPSHTSQYLCASSDSAGTSTDTQYFGPGTRLTVL.

Here the CDR3 reads CSAAGGGSDEQYF. The chain recombines TRBV29-1 with TRBJ2-7; the TCRdb D gene call, TRBD2, has no DNA to confirm it. Germline V CDR1 and CDR2: SQVTM, ANQGSEA. There are 13 residues in the CDR3.

The chain has TRBV28 and TRBJ2-1; TCRdb names TRBD2, which stays unverified in the absence of DNA. The CDR3 is 16 residues long. Looked up from germline, CDR1 is MDHEN and CDR2 is SYDVKM. CDR3 amino acids: CASSWDLAGVYNEQFF.

V gene TRBV28 combines with J gene TRBJ2-7; TCRdb calls TRBD1, which cannot be checked without DNA. The CDR3 runs to 14 residues. Germline CDR1 and CDR2: MDHEN and SYDVKM. CDR3: CASSETGDPDEQYF.

The gene calls are TRBV7-7 and TRBJ1-1. This CDR3 region has 13 residues. Germline CDR1 SSHAT, CDR2 FNYEAQ (reference sequence). The CDR3 here is CASSYGRDTEAFF.

The V gene is TRBV7-4, the J gene TRBJ2-7; TCRdb's D call, TRBD1, is unchecked because there is no DNA. CDR1 is SGHVT, CDR2 SQSDAQ, per germline. CDR3 size: 14 residues. This chain's CDR3 is CASSHRGNYYEQYF.

The J gene is TRBJ2-7, the V gene TRBV28; as DNA is missing, the TRBD2 call by TCRdb cannot be tested. The CDR3 loop spans 15 amino acids. CDR1 MDHEN and CDR2 SYDVKM come from the germline V gene. The CDR3 region is CASSLNQGFADEQYF.

CDR3 sequence: CASSQGLAGGPREETQYF. This chain joins TRBV3-1 and TRBJ2-5; TCRdb selects TRBD2, and the lack of DNA leaves this call unchecked. This CDR3 is 18 amino acids long. The germline CDR1 and CDR2 sequences are LGHDT and YNNKEL (reference sequence).

The V gene is TRBV5-6, the J gene TRBJ1-1; TCRdb outputs TRBD1, but without DNA this stays unchecked. This CDR3 contains 13 residues. Germline V gene data show CDR1 as SGHDT and CDR2 as YYEEEE. This CDR3 is CASSGAGIAEAFF.

The chain links TRBV4-2 to TRBJ2-1; TCRdb's D gene call, TRBD1, goes unchecked for lack of DNA. The germline CDR1 and CDR2 sequences are LGHNA and YNFKEQ. This CDR3 is built from 16 residues. The CDR3 sequence: CASSHPGPGGYNEQFF.

The chain couples TRBV20-1 to TRBJ2-1; the TRBD2 assignment by TCRdb is unverifiable without DNA. The CDR3 is 15 amino acids. The germline V gene has CDR1 DFQATT and CDR2 SNEGSKA (reference sequence). The CDR3 protein is CSARDQAGGPVEQFF.

This chain links TRBV28 with TRBJ2-5; lacking DNA, the TRBD1 call made by TCRdb goes unchecked. From germline, CDR1 is MDHEN and CDR2 SYDVKM. The CDR3 has 15 amino acids. The CDR3 here is CASTPYVGSSETQYF. Drawing the rest from reference TRBV28 and TRBJ2-5, the complete variable domain is DVKVTQSSRYLVKRTGEKVFLECVQDMDHENMFWYRQDPGLGLRLIYFSYDVKMKEKGDIPEGYSVSREKKERFSLILESASTNQTSMYLCASTPYVGSSETQYFGPGTRLLVL.

The chain has TRBV4-3 and TRBJ2-7. Per germline, CDR1 LGHNA and CDR2 YSLEER. The CDR3 has 16 residues. The CDR3 is CASSPDATAHPYEQYF.

The V gene is TRBV7-6, the J gene TRBJ2-5; TCRdb proposes TRBD2, but this gene call is untestable without DNA. This CDR3 has 15 amino acids. Germline V gene lookup returns CDR1 SGHVS and CDR2 FNYEAQ. CDR3: CASSSRSGGDETQYF.